These 24 T cell receptor beta chains were sequenced from one sample in a study of T cell responses to AZD1222 COVID-19 vaccine. Clones were read by immunoSEQ multiplex PCR, and TCRdb kept only the in-frame ones, dropping some. Seen here are roughly 180,000 clones, about nine tenths observed once, and the top ten hold roughly 1.7%. This specimen was peripheral blood, taken 28 days after the second AZD1222 dose. These receptors came from an adult who received the AZD1222 COVID-19 vaccine.

This chain links TRBV24-1 with TRBJ1-5, with D tentatively TRBD1 (6 bases). Trimming took 9 bases from V and 2 from J, leaving 10 bases between them. There are 13 residues in the CDR3. Per germline, CDR1 KGHDR and CDR2 SFDVKD. For the CDR3, the DNA is TGTGCCACCGCGGCAGGGGGCAATCAGCCCCAGCATTTT. It encodes CATAAGGNQPQHF.

The chain joins TRBV11-2 to TRBJ2-3, with 13 positions matching TRBD2. The V gene end was trimmed by 4 bases and the J gene end by 0 bases; junction bases not matched to a gene: 4. The CDR3 covers 17 residues. From germline, CDR1 is SGHAT and CDR2 FQNNGV. The CDR3 spells CASSYGTSGISTDTQYF. The CDR3 DNA reads TGTGCCAGCAGCTACGGGACTAGCGGGATCAGCACAGATACGCAGTATTTT.

This rearrangement joins TRBV5-1 to TRBJ1-2, with 8 bases lining up with TRBD1. The CDR3 is 16 amino acids. V lost 1 base and J lost 4; bases outside the gene matches: 9. The germline CDR1 and CDR2 sequences are SGHRS and YFSETQ. CDR3 loop: CASSLTTTGGSYGYTF. CDR3 bases: TGCGCCAGCAGCTTGACCACCACAGGGGGGAGCTATGGCTACACCTTC. The complete variable domain, with remaining parts taken from reference TRBV5-1 and TRBJ1-2, reads KAGVTQTPRYLIKTRGQQVTLSCSPISGHRSVSWYQQTPGQGLQFLFEYFSETQRNKGNFPGRFSGRQFSNSRSEMNVSTLELGDSALYLCASSLTTTGGSYGYTFGSGTRLTVV.

The chain joins TRBV9 to TRBJ1-3; TRBD1 agrees at 7 bases. The germline V gene has CDR1 SGDLS and CDR2 YYNGEE. CDR3 length: 15 residues. With V trimmed by 4 bases and J by 1 base, 5 bases remained unmatched. The CDR3 here is CASSPGGFSGNTIYF. CDR3 DNA: TGTGCCAGCAGCCCAGGGGGGTTTTCTGGAAACACCATATATTTT.

The chain uses TRBV10-2 and TRBJ2-7, with no clear D. The CDR3 is made up of 12 amino acids. Trimming pared 6 bases from V and 0 bases from J, leaving 6 bases between. Germline-derived CDR1 and CDR2 are WSHSY and SAAADI. CDR3 bases: TGCGCCAGCAGCCCATCCTCCTACGAGCAGTACTTC. Amino acid sequence: CASSPSSYEQYF.

The V and J genes are TRBV7-6 and TRBJ1-4, with TRBD1 matching over 10 bases. This CDR3 contains 18 residues. From germline, CDR1 is SGHVS and CDR2 FNYEAQ. J was trimmed by 8 bases and V by 5 bases; bases with no gene match: 17. CDR3 sequence (DNA): TGTGCCAGCAGCGGCTGGGACAGGGGAAAGGAGTTGAACGAAAAACTGTTTTTT. Residues: CASSGWDRGKELNEKLFF.

The V call is TRBV5-1, the J call TRBJ1-6; 7 nucleotides line up with TRBD1. CDR3 size: 14 residues. Germline-derived CDR1 and CDR2 are SGHRS and YFSETQ. The junction had 4 bases not matched to a gene; V was cut back by 5 bases and J by 5 bases. This chain's CDR3 is CASRRGLDNSPLHF. Here the CDR3 DNA reads TGCGCCAGCAGAAGGGGGCTTGATAATTCACCCCTCCACTTT.

The chain couples TRBV7-2 to TRBJ1-1; 8 positions match TRBD1. The germline gives CDR1 SGHTA, CDR2 FQGNSA. The ends lost 8 bases at V and 0 bases at J; junction bases unmatched: 5. CDR3 length equals 14 residues. The CDR3 sequence: CASLGGQVNTEAFF. CDR3 nucleotide sequence: TGTGCCAGCCTAGGGGGACAGGTGAACACTGAAGCTTTCTTT.

In regard to this clone: Because the CDR3 is missing its conserved closing phenylalanine or tryptophan, this is likely a read error. The chain uses TRBV3-1 (or the pseudogene TRBV3-2) and TRBJ1-6, with D maybe TRBD1 (6 bases). The CDR3 contains 21 residues. The V gene's germline CDR1 is LGHDT and CDR2 YNNKEL (reference sequence). V dropped 1 base and J dropped 0 bases, with 22 bases sitting between them. CDR3 sequence (DNA): TGTGCCAGCAGCCAAGGGACCCCAGGGGCTTTGGGCAGCTCCTATAATTCACCCCTCCACCTT. The encoded protein is CASSQGTPGALGSSYNSPLHL.

Only one count was recorded for this clone. The gene calls are TRBV7-9 and TRBJ2-3; D is unresolved. V lost 4 bases and J lost 5, with 7 bases in between. Germline CDR1 SEHNR, CDR2 FQNEAQ (reference sequence). The CDR3 is 12 amino acids. The CDR3 is CASSSMGDTQYF. The CDR3 DNA is TGTGCCAGCAGCTCGATGGGAGATACGCAGTATTTT.

The V gene is TRBV4-2, the J gene TRBJ1-6; D unresolved. CDR3 length: 18 amino acids. The V gene lost 0 bases and the J gene lost 0 bases, with 12 bases spanning the gap. The germline V gene has CDR1 LGHNA and CDR2 YNFKEQ. In DNA form, the CDR3 reads TGTGCCAGCAGCCAAGAAGGACCGATGAGCTCCTATAATTCACCCCTCCACTTT. Residues: CASSQEGPMSSYNSPLHF.

The gene calls are TRBV19 and TRBJ1-1, with D hard to call. Trimming took off 6 bases at V and 0 bases at J, with 11 bases between the two ends. The germline gives CDR1 LNHDA, CDR2 SQIVND (reference sequence). The CDR3 sequence is 14 residues long. CDR3 in DNA: TGTGCCAGTAGCCTAACGGGGATGAACACTGAAGCTTTCTTT. Protein sequence: CASSLTGMNTEAFF.

The chain has TRBV7-9 and TRBJ1-6, with D perhaps TRBD1 (5 bases). Trimming pared 5 bases from V and 4 bases from J, leaving 12 bases between. Per the germline V gene, CDR1 is SEHNR and CDR2 is FQNEAQ (reference sequence). CDR3 length: 15 amino acids. The CDR3 spells CASSPTGVYNSPLHF. The DNA for the CDR3 is TGTGCCAGCAGCCCCACAGGCGTATATAATTCACCCCTCCACTTT.

The chain links TRBV6-6 to TRBJ1-6, with 9 positions matching TRBD1. The germline CDR1 and CDR2 sequences are MNHNY and SVGAGI (reference sequence). CDR3 size: 15 residues. J gave up 6 bases and V 5 bases, and 5 bases lay outside the gene matches. The DNA of the CDR3 is TGTGCCAGCAGTACGACAGGGGGTTTTAATTCACCCCTCCACTTT. Residues: CASSTTGGFNSPLHF.

The genes are TRBV19 and TRBJ2-3; D perhaps matches TRBD2 (6 bases). Trimming shortened V by 7 bases and J by 1 base, and 9 bases separated the two germline ends. This CDR3 spans 13 amino acids. Germline V gene data show CDR1 as LNHDA and CDR2 as SQIVND (reference sequence). For the CDR3, the DNA is TGTGCCAGTAAAGCTAGCGGCACAGATACGCAGTATTTT. The encoded protein is CASKASGTDTQYF.

Notes on this clone: The junction departs from the called germline gene at one end, perhaps through a read error. The chain links TRBV11-2 to TRBJ2-1; 9 bases are a match to TRBD2. CDR1 and CDR2 (germline): SGHAT, FQNNGV. There are 15 residues in the CDR3. In nucleotides, the CDR3 is TGTGCCAGCGGCTTAGGCGGGGGGGTAGGGGGAGAGCAGTTCTTC. Residues: CASGLGGGVGGEQFF.

The chain employs TRBV30 and TRBJ1-6; 7 bases map to TRBD1. Germline trimming cut 0 bases from V and 9 bases from J; bases unmatched to any gene: 8. The CDR3 extends over 15 amino acids. CDR1 GTSNPN and CDR2 SVGIG come from the germline V gene (reference sequence). The CDR3 DNA is TGTGCCTGGAGTGTACCCAGGGGGTATGGTTCACCCCTCCACTTT. It specifies CAWSVPRGYGSPLHF. Together with reference TRBV30 and TRBJ1-6, the CDR3 gives the full variable domain: SQTIHQWPATLVQPVGSPLSLECTVEGTSNPNLYWYRQAAGRGLQLLFYSVGIGQISSEVPQNLSASRPQDRQFILSSKKLLLSDSGFYLCAWSVPRGYGSPLHFGNGTRLTVT.

This clone has just a few counts. V is TRBV27 and J is TRBJ2-5; 7 bases map to TRBD2. The CDR3 covers 13 residues. The germline V gene encodes CDR1 MNHEY and CDR2 SMNVEV (reference sequence). V lost 4 bases, J lost 1 base, and 0 bases stayed unmatched. The CDR3 DNA is TGTGCCAGCAGTTGGACTAGCCAAGAGACCCAGTACTTC. The encoded protein is CASSWTSQETQYF.

CDR3 DNA sequence: TGTGCCAGTAGTAGTGGCAGCGGGAGGTGGAATGAGCAGTTCTTC. As protein: CASSSGSGRWNEQFF. The chain couples TRBV19 to TRBJ2-1; TRBD2 agrees at 9 bases. Looked up from germline, CDR1 is LNHDA and CDR2 is SQIVND (reference sequence). CDR3 size: 15 residues. The V and J ends lost 4 bases and 7 bases, in that order; junction bases with no gene match: 8.

This sequence joins TRBV7-2 and TRBJ2-1; D assignment may be TRBD1 or TRBD2 (5 bases each). This CDR3 has 14 amino acids. Per germline, CDR1 SGHTA and CDR2 FQGNSA. V was pared by 3 bases and J by 8 bases, with 14 bases between. CDR3 amino acids: CASSFYGARDEQFF. The CDR3 bases are TGTGCCAGCAGCTTCTACGGGGCTAGGGATGAGCAGTTCTTC.

The chain has TRBV19 and TRBJ1-2, with 7 nucleotides matching TRBD1. CDR1 is LNHDA, CDR2 SQIVND, per germline (reference sequence). The junction had 9 bases not matched to a gene; V was cut back by 8 bases and J by 3 bases. CDR3 length: 14 amino acids. CDR3 in DNA: TGTGCCAGTGCCCAGGAGGGGGCCTACTATGGCTACACCTTC. As protein: CASAQEGAYYGYTF.

The rearrangement links TRBV12-3 or TRBV12-4 to TRBJ1-2, with TRBD1 matching 10 bases. This CDR3 has 13 residues. Trimming removed 5 bases from V and 5 bases from J; junction bases left unmatched: 2. In DNA form, the CDR3 reads TGTGCCAGCAGTGCGGGACAGGGGTATGGCTACACCTTC. Protein product: CASSAGQGYGYTF.

The V call is TRBV5-1, the J call TRBJ2-5, with D possibly matching TRBD1 (6 bases). Per the germline V gene, CDR1 is SGHRS and CDR2 is YFSETQ. Trimming took off 1 base at V and 7 bases at J, with 11 bases between the two ends. The length of the CDR3 is 13 residues. CDR3 sequence reads: CASSLQGHATQYF. The DNA for the CDR3 is TGCGCCAGCAGCTTGCAGGGGCACGCGACCCAGTACTTC.

In nucleotides, the CDR3 is TGCGCCAGCAGCCTCCGGGACAGGTCGTGGGCGGTGAACACTGAAGCTTTCTTT. Translating gives CASSLRDRSWAVNTEAFF. This sequence joins TRBV4-1 and TRBJ1-1; 8 bases map to TRBD1. Germline V gives CDR1 MGHRA, CDR2 YSYEKL. The CDR3 is 18 amino acids. The V segment lost 4 bases and the J segment 0 bases; nucleotides outside the gene matches: 13.